This T cell receptor (beta chain) was identified in a study of blood T cell repertoires in COVID-19. Turning to the study itself: Sample material is recorded as cDNA or gDNA derived from T cells, B-cell-depleted T cells, or PBMCs.

Authors' processing steps: Scientists estimated how many nucleated cells there were by amplifying reference gene primers. Here immunoSEQ multiplex PCR was the method, and the copy in TCRdb shows in-frame clones only, minus some. V, J and clone size are taken as reported in that table, and D and trimming were inferred from the DNA itself. There are 290,000 or so clones in the sample; about 89% occur only once, and roughly 2.6% lies in the top ten. The germline CDR1 and CDR2 sequences are MNHEY and SVGAGI. This CDR3 has 13 amino acids. The V gene lost 6 bases and the J gene lost 11 bases, with 18 bases spanning the gap. Participant reports of clinical history set cohort assignment.

This rearrangement joins TRBV6-5 to TRBJ2-3, with D perhaps matching TRBD2 (6 bases). This clonotype originated in a woman aged 18-29 years who had recovered from COVID-19. The sequencing input was PBMCs or T cells enriched from blood (not recorded which). CDR3 in DNA: TGTGCCAGCAGGCCTCCCACCTGGAGGGGGCAGTATTTT. This sequence encodes CASRPPTWRGQYF.